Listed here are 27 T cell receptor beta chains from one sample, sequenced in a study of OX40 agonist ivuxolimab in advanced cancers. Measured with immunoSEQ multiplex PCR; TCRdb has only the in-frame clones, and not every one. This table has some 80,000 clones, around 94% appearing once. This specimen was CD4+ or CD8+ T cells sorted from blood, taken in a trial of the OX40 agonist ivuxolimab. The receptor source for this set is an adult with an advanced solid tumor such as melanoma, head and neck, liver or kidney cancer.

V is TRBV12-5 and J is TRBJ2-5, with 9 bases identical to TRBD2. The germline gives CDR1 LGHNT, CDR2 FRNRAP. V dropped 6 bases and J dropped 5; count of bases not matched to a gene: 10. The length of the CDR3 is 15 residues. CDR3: CASGPSGGLWETQYF. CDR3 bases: TGTGCTAGTGGCCCGAGCGGGGGGCTATGGGAGACCCAGTACTTC.

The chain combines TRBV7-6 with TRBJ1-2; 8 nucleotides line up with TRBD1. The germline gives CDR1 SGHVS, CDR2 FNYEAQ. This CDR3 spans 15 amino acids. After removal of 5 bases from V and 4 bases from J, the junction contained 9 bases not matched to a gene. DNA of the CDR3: TGTGCCAGCAGCCCGGCTCGACAGGGGATCTATGGCTACACCTTC. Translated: CASSPARQGIYGYTF.

This CDR3 is CASHRGYTF. In DNA, the CDR3 is TGTGCCAGCCATAGGGGCTACACCTTC. The chain employs TRBV6-5 and TRBJ1-2; D gene ambiguous. The V gene lost 8 bases and the J gene lost 8 bases, with 6 bases spanning the gap. Germline V gene lookup returns CDR1 MNHEY and CDR2 SVGAGI. CDR3 length equals 9 residues.

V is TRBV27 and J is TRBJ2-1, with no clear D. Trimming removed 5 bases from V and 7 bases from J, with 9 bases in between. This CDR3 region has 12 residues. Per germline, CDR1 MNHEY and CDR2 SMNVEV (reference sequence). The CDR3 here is CASSHPGNEQFF. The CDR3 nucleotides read TGTGCCAGCAGTCACCCCGGGAATGAGCAGTTCTTC.

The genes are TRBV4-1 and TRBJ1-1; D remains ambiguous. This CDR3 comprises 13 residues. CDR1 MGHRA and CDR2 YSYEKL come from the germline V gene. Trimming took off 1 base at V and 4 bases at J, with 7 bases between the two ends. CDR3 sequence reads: CASSQGGPTEAFF. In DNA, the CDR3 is TGCGCCAGCAGCCAAGGAGGGCCCACTGAAGCTTTCTTT.

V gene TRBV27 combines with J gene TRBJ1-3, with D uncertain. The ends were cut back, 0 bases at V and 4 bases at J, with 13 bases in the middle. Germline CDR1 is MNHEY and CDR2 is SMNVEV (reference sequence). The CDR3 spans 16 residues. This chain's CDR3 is CASSLSLPEAGNTIYF. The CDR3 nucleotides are TGTGCCAGCAGTTTATCCTTACCCGAGGCCGGAAACACCATATATTTT.

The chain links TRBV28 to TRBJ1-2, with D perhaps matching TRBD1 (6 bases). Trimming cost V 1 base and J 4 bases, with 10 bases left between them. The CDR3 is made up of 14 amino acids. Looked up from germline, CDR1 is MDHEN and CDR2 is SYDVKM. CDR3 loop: CASSLFGGPYGYTF. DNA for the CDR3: TGTGCCAGCAGTTTATTCGGGGGCCCCTATGGCTACACCTTC.

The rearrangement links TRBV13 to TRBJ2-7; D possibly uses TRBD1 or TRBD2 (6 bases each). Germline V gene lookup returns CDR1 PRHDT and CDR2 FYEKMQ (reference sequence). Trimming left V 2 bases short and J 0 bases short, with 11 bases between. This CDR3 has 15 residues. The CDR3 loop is CASSLRGVSSYEQYF. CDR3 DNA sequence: TGTGCCAGCAGCTTAAGGGGGGTAAGCTCCTACGAGCAGTACTTC.

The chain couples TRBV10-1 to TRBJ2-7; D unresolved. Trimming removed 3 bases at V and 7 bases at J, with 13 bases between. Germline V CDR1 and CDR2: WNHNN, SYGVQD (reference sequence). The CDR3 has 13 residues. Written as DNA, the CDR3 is TGCGCCAGCAGTGATGGATTATTCGGGGAGCAGTACTTC. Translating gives CASSDGLFGEQYF.

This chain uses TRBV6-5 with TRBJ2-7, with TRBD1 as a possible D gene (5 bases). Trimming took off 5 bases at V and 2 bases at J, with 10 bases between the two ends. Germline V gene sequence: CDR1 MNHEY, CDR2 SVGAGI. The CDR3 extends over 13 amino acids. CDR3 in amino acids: CASSPGITYEQYF. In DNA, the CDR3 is TGTGCCAGCAGTCCAGGGATAACCTACGAGCAGTACTTC.

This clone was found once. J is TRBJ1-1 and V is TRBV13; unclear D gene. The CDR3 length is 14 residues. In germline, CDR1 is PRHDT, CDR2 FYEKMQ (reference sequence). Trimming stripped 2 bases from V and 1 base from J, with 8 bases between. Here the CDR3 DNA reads TGTGCCAGCAGCTTATCTGGAGGGAACACTGAAGCTTTCTTT. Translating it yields CASSLSGGNTEAFF.

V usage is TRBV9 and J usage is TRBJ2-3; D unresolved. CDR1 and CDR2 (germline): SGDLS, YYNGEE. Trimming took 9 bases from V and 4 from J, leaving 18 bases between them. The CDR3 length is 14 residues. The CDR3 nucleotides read TGTGCCACCTCAGCTGGCGGCGGTCCAGATACGCAGTATTTT. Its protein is CATSAGGGPDTQYF.

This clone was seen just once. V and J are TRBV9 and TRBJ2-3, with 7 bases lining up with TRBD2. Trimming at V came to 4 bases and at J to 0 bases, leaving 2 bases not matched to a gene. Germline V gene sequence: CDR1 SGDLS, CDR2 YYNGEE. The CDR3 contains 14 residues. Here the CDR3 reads CASSSGTSTDTQYF. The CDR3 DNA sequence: TGTGCCAGCAGCAGCGGGACTAGCACAGATACGCAGTATTTT.

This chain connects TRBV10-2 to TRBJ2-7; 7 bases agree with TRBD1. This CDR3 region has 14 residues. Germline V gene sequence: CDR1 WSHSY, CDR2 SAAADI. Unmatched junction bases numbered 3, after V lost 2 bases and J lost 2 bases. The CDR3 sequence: CASSEGQATYEQYF. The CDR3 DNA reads TGCGCCAGCAGTGAGGGACAGGCTACCTACGAGCAGTACTTC.

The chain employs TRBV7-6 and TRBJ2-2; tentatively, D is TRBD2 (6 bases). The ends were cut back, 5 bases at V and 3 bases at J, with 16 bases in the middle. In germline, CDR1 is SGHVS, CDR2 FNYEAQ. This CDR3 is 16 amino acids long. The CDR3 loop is CASSPRGVQDTGELFF. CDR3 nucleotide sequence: TGTGCCAGCAGCCCTCGCGGGGTTCAGGACACCGGGGAGCTGTTTTTT.

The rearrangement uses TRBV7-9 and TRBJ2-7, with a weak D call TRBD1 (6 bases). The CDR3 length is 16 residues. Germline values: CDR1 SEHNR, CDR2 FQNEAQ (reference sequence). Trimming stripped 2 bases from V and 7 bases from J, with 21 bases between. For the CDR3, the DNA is TGTGCCAGCAGCTTACACCCCGCGGACCAGGGGTGGGAGCAGTACTTC. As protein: CASSLHPADQGWEQYF.

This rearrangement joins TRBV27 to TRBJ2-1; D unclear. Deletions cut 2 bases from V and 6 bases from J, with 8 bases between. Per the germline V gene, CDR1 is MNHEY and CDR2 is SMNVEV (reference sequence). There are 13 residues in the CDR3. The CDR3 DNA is TGTGCCAGCAGTTTAGGAACTATCAATGAGCAGTTCTTC. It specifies CASSLGTINEQFF.

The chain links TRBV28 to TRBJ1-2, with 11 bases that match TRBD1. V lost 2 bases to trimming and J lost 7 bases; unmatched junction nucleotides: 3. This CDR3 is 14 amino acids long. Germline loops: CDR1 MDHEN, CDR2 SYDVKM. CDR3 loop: CASSLGQGALGYTF. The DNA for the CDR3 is TGTGCCAGCAGTTTAGGACAGGGGGCGCTTGGCTACACCTTC.

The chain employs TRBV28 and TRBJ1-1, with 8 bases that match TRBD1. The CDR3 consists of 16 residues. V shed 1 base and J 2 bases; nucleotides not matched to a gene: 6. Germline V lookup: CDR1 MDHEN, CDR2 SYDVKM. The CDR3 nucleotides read TGTGCCAGCAGTTTATCCCCCAGGGGGCGAAACACTGAAGCTTTCTTT. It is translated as CASSLSPRGRNTEAFF.

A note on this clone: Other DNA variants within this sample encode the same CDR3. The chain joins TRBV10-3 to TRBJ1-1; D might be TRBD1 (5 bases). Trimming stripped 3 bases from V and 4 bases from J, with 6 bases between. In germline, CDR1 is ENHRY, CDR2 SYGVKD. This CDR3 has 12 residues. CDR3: CAISDGGTEAFF. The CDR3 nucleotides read TGTGCCATCAGTGATGGGGGCACTGAAGCTTTCTTT.

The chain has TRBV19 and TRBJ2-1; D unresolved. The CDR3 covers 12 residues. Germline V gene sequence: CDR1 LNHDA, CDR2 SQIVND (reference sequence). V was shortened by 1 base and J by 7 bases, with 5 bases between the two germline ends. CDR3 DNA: TGTGCCAGTAGTATAGGCCAGAATGAGCAGTTCTTC. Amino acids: CASSIGQNEQFF.

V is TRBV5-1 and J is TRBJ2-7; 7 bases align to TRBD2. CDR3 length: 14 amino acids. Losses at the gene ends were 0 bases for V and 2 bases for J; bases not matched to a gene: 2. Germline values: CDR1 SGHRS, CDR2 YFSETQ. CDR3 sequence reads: CASSLAGGTYEQYF. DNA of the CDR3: TGCGCCAGCAGCTTGGCCGGGGGGACCTACGAGCAGTACTTC.

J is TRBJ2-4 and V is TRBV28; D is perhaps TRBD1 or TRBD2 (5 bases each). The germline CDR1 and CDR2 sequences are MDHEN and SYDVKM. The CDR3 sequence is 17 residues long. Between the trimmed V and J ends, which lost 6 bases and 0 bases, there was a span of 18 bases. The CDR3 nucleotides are TGTGCCAGCAGGGGACCACCAGGGTTCCTAGCCAAAAACATTCAGTACTTC. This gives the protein CASRGPPGFLAKNIQYF. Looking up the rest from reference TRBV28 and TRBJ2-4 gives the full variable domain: DVKVTQSSRYLVKRTGEKVFLECVQDMDHENMFWYRQDPGLGLRLIYFSYDVKMKEKGDIPEGYSVSREKKERFSLILESASTNQTSMYLCASRGPPGFLAKNIQYFGAGTRLSVL.

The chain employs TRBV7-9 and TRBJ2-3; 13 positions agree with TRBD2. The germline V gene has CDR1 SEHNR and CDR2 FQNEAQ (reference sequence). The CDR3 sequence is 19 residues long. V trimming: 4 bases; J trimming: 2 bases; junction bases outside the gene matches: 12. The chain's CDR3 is CASSSSVTSGGLNTDTQYF. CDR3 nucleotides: TGTGCCAGCAGCTCAAGCGTGACTAGCGGGGGGCTGAACACAGATACGCAGTATTTT.

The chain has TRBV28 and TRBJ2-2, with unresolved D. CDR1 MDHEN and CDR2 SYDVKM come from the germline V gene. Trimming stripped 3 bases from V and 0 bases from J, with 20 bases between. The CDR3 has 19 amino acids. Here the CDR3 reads CASSFNGWGTVPNTGELFF. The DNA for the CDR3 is TGTGCCAGCAGTTTTAACGGATGGGGAACGGTTCCGAACACCGGGGAGCTGTTTTTT.

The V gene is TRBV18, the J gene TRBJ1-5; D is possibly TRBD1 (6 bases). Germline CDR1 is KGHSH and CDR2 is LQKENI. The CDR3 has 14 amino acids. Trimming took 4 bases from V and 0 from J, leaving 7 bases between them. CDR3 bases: TGTGCCAGCTCACAGACAGGTAGCAATCAGCCCCAGCATTTT. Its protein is CASSQTGSNQPQHF.

As DNA, the CDR3 is TGTGCCAGCAGTTTAGAGGTTACCTCCTACAATGAGCAGTTCTTC. Protein sequence: CASSLEVTSYNEQFF. The chain links TRBV27 to TRBJ2-1; D uncertain. V was trimmed by 2 bases and J by 0 bases, leaving 8 bases between them. CDR1 and CDR2 (germline): MNHEY, SMNVEV (reference sequence). The CDR3 length is 15 residues.